The rows below give T cell receptor beta chains drawn from one sample of a study of Ad26.COV2.S vaccination and SARS-CoV-2 variants. The protocol was immunoSEQ multiplex PCR, while the TCRdb copy is restricted to in-frame clones and leaves out a portion. Seen here are roughly 320,000 clones, over 80% observed once, and the top ten hold approximately 2.2%. The sequences come from peripheral blood, collected in a trial of Ad26.COV2.S vaccine versus placebo. These TCRs come from a person aged 18-65 years who received the Ad26.COV2.S COVID-19 vaccine or a placebo. Both conserved end residues are part of each CDR3. The order of the fields is V gene, J gene, D gene, clone size, CDR3 DNA, CDR3 protein. A D gene is named only where the DNA matches it firmly. For some rows the clone size is stated as once, few or many, or as a class when expanded; others skip it.

TRBV7-8	TRBJ2-7	TRBD1	-	TGTGCCAGCAGCCCCCGGGACAGGGTCATCTACGAGCAGTACTTC	CASSPRDRVIYEQYF
TRBV11-3	TRBJ1-1	-	-	TGTGCCAGCAGTGGCTTGGGGAACACTGAAGCTTTCTTT	CASSGLGNTEAFF
TRBV28	TRBJ1-2	TRBD1	once	TGTGCCAGCAGTTTTCACCTCCAGGGGGCGCTTGGCTACACCTTC	CASSFHLQGALGYTF
TRBV29-1	TRBJ1-1	-	-	TGCAGCGTTGTTCGCGGAGAGAACACTGAAGCTTTCTTT	CSVVRGENTEAFF
TRBV29-1	TRBJ2-3	-	-	TGCAGCGCCGACGAGGGAGCGGGCACAGATACGCAGTATTTT	CSADEGAGTDTQYF
TRBV21-1	TRBJ1-1	-	-	TGTGCCAGCAGCTTTCCGGACAGGGCAGGGAACACTGAAGCTTTCTTT	CASSFPDRAGNTEAFF
TRBV12-5	TRBJ1-5	-	many	TGTGCTAGTGGTCCTAATAGGACCCCGGGCCGTCAGCCCCAGCATTTT	CASGPNRTPGRQPQHF
TRBV7-5	TRBJ1-3	-	-	TGTGTCAGAAGCCTACAGGGCCCAATCGGAAACACCATATATTTT	CVRSLQGPIGNTIYF
TRBV6-5	TRBJ2-3	TRBD1	-	TGTGCCAGCAGTTACCGCAGGGGGTATACGCAGTATTTT	CASSYRRGYTQYF
TRBV6-5	TRBJ2-2	-	-	TGTGCCAGCACGGAACCGCCGAACACCGGGGAGCTGTTTTTT	CASTEPPNTGELFF
TRBV20-1	TRBJ1-2	-	-	TGCAGTGCTAGTAACATCCCCCGTTTGGGCTACACCTTC	CSASNIPRLGYTF
TRBV5-1	TRBJ2-4	TRBD1	-	TGCGCCAGCAGCTTGGGACAGGGGGCGATCGGTAAAAACATTCAGTACTTC	CASSLGQGAIGKNIQYF
TRBV6-6	TRBJ1-1	-	-	TGTGCCAGCGGACCTGGGGGTTACGGCCCAGCTTTCTTT	CASGPGGYGPAFF
TRBV4-2	TRBJ1-1	TRBD1	-	TGTGCCAGCAGCCCCAGGGGGCGAAGGACTGAAGCTTTCTTT	CASSPRGRRTEAFF
TRBV15	TRBJ2-1	-	-	TGTGCCACCAGCAGAGTCGACGATGAGCAGTTCTTC	CATSRVDDEQFF
TRBV5-1	TRBJ1-6	-	-	TGCGCCAGCAGCTTCGGCAGTGATTCACCCCTCCACTTT	CASSFGSDSPLHF
TRBV6-5	TRBJ1-2	-	-	TGTGCCAGCAGTTACTCTTTTTCTCCTTTGGAGGGCTACACCTTC	CASSYSFSPLEGYTF
TRBV5-5	TRBJ2-7	TRBD1	-	TGTGCCAGCAGCTCTTGGACAGGGTACAACGCGAGAGAGCAGTACTTC	CASSSWTGYNAREQYF
TRBV5-5	TRBJ2-3	-	-	TGTGCCAGCAGCTTGGATTGGAGCACAGATACGCAGTATTTT	CASSLDWSTDTQYF
TRBV6-1	TRBJ1-5	-	-	TGTGCCAGCAGTGAAGAGGGTGGTCAGCCCCAGCATTTT	CASSEEGGQPQHF
TRBV28	TRBJ1-2	-	-	TGTGCCAGCAGCCTTCCCGGGGTTGACTATGGCTACACCTTC	CASSLPGVDYGYTF
TRBV6-1	TRBJ1-6	-	-	TGTGCCAGCAGTGAAGCCGGCGGGGCAGCCTATAATTCACCCCTCCACTTT	CASSEAGGAAYNSPLHF
TRBV12-3/TRBV12-4	TRBJ1-1	-	once	TGTGCCAGCAGTTTAGCCAGGGATGCTGAAGCTTTCTTT	CASSLARDAEAFF
TRBV10-3	TRBJ1-1	-	-	TGTGCCATCCGTAGGGGGGGGGTGGATAGCGCTGAAGCTTTCTTT	CAIRRGGVDSAEAFF
TRBV5-1	TRBJ1-2	TRBD1	-	TGCGCCAGCAGCTGGACAGGGGGCCCCTATGGCTACACCTTC	CASSWTGGPYGYTF